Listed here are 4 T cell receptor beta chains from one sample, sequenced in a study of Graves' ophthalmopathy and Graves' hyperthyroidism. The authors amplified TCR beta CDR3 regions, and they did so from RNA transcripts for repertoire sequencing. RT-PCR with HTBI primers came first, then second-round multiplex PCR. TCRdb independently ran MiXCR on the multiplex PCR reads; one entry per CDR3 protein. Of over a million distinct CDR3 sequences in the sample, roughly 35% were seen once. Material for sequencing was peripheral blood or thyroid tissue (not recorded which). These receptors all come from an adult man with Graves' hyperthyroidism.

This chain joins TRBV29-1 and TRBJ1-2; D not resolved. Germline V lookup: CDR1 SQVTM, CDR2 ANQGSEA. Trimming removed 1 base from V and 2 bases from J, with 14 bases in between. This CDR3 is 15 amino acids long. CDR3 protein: CSVEVTASGNYGYTF. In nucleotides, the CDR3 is TGCAGCGTTGAAGTCACGGCTAGCGGGAACTATGGCTACACCTTC. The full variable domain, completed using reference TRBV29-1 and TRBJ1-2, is SAVISQKPSRDICQRGTSLTIQCQVDSQVTMMFWYRQQPGQSLTLIATANQGSEATYESGFVIDKFPISRPNLTFSTLTVSNMSPEDSSIYLCSVEVTASGNYGYTFGSGTRLTVV.

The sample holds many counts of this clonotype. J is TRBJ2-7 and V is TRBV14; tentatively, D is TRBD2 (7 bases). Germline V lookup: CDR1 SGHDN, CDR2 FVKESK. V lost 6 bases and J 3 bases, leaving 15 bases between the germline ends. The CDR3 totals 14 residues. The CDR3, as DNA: TGTGCCAGCAGTAGGTCGGGGGGACACTACGAGCAGTACTTC. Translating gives CASSRSGGHYEQYF.

The chain's CDR3 is CASSFGAGAGANVLTF. The CDR3 DNA reads TGTGCCAGCAGCTTCGGAGCTGGTGCTGGGGCCAACGTCCTGACTTTC. This chain joins TRBV7-6 and TRBJ2-6; D remains ambiguous. Germline CDR1 is SGHVS and CDR2 is FNYEAQ. The CDR3 covers 16 residues. V was cut by 3 bases and J by 2 bases, with 11 bases left in between.

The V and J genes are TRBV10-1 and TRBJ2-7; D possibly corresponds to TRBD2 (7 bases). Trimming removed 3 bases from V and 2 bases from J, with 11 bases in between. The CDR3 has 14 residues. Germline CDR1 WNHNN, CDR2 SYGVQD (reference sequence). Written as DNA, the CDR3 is TGCGCCAGCAGTGAAGGGCGGGGGCCCTACGAGCAGTACTTC. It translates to CASSEGRGPYEQYF.